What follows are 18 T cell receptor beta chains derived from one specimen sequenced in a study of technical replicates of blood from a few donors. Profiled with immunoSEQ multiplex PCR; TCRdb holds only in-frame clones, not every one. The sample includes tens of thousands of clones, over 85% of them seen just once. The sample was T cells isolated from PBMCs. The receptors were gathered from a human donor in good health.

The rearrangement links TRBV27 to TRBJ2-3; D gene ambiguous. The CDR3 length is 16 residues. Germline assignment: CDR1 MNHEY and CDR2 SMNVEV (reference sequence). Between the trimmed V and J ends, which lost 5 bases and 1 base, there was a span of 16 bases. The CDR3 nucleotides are TGTGCCAGCAGTCCCCTGGGTGTAGAGGGCACAGATACGCAGTATTTT. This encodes CASSPLGVEGTDTQYF.

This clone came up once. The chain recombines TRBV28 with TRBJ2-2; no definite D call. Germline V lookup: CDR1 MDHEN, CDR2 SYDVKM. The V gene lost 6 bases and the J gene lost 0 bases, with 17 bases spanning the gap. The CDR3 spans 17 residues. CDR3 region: CASSFPSERTNTGELFF. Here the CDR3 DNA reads TGTGCCAGCAGCTTTCCCTCCGAGCGAACGAACACCGGGGAGCTGTTTTTT.

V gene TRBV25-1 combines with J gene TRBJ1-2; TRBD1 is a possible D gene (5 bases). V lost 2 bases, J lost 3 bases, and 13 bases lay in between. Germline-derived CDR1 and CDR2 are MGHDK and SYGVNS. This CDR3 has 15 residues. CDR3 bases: TGTGCCAGCAGTGAACGCAGGGTGTCTCACTATGGCTACACCTTC. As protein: CASSERRVSHYGYTF.

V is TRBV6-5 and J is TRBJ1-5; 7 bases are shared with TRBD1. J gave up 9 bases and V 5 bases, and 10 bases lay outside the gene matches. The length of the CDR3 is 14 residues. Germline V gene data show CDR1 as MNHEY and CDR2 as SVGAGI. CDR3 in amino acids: CASSPRDSPSPQHF. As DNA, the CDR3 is TGTGCCAGCAGTCCTAGGGACAGTCCCTCGCCCCAGCATTTT.

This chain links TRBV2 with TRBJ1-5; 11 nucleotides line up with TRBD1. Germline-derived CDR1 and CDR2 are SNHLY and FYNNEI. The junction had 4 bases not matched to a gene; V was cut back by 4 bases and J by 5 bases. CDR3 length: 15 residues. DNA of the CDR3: TGTGCCAGCAGTGGGACAGGGGGCGCCCATCAGCCCCAGCATTTT. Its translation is CASSGTGGAHQPQHF.

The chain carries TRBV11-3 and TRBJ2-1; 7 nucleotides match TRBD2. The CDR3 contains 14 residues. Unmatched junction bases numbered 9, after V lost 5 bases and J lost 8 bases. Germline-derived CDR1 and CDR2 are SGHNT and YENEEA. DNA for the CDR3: TGTGCCAGCAGCCTTGGACTAGGGCGGCATGAGCAGTTCTTC. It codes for CASSLGLGRHEQFF.

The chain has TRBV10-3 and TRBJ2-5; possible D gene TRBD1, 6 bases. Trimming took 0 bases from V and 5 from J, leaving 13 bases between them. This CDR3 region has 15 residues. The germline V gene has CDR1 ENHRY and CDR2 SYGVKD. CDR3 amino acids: CAISESLGGLETQYF. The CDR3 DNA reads TGTGCCATCAGTGAGTCTTTAGGGGGTTTGGAGACCCAGTACTTC.

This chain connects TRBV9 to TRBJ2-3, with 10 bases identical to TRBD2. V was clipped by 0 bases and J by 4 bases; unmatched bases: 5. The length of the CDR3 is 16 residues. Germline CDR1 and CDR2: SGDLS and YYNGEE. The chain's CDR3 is CASSVERGGPPDTQYF. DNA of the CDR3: TGTGCCAGCAGCGTAGAGCGGGGGGGGCCCCCAGATACGCAGTATTTT.

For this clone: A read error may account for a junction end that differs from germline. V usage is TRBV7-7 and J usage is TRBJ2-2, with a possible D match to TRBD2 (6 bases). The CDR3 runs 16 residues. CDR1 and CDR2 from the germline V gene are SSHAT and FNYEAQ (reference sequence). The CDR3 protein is CASSLRRGSDTGELFF. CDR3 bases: TGTGCTAGCAGCTTAAGGAGGGGTTCGGACACCGGGGAGCTGTTTTTT.

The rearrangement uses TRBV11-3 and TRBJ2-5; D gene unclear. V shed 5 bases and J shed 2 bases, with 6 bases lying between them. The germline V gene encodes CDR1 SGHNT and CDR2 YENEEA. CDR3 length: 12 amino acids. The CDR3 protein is CASSPRQETQYF. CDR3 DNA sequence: TGTGCCAGCAGCCCGAGACAAGAGACCCAGTACTTC.

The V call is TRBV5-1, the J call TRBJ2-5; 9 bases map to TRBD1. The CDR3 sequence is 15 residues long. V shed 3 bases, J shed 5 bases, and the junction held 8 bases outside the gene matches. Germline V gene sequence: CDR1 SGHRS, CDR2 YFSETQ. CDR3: CASSWGGQGRETQYF. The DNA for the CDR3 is TGCGCCAGCAGCTGGGGGGGACAGGGACGCGAGACCCAGTACTTC.

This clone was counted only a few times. The CDR3, as DNA: TGTGCCACCCGACAGGGGATGGAGGGCTACACCTTC. Encoded protein: CATRQGMEGYTF. V is TRBV28 and J is TRBJ1-2, with 8 bases that match TRBD1. CDR3 length equals 12 residues. With 10 bases clipped from V and 8 bases from J, the junction kept 9 bases outside the gene matches. Germline lookup yields CDR1 MDHEN and CDR2 SYDVKM.

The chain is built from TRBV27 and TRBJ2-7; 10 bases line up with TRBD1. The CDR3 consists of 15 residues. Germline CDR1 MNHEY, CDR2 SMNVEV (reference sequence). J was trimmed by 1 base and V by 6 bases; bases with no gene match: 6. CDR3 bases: TGTGCCAGCAGATGGGGGGACAGGGGTTCCTACGAGCAGTACTTC. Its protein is CASRWGDRGSYEQYF.

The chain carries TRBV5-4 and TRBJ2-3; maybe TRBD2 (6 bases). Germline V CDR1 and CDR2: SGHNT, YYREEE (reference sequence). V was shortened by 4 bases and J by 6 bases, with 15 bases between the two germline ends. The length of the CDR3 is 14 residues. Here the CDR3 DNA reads TGTGCCAGCAGCCCGCCCGGGGGTGGGGATACGCAGTATTTT. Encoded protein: CASSPPGGGDTQYF.

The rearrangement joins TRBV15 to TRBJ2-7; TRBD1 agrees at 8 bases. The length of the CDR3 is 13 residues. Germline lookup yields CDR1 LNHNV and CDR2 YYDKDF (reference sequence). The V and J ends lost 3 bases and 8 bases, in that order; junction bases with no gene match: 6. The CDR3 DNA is TGTGCCACCAGCAGGGACAGGGTTCGCCAGCAGTACTTC. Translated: CATSRDRVRQQYF.

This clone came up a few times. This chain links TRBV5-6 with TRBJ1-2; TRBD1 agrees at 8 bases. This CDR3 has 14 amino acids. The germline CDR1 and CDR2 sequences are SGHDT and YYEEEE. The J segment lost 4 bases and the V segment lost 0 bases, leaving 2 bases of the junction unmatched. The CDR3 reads CASSLGQGIYGYTF. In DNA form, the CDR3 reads TGTGCCAGCAGCTTGGGACAGGGGATCTATGGCTACACCTTC.

This chain's CDR3 is CASRGGPRDGYTF. CDR3 coding DNA: TGTGCCAGCAGGGGGGGACCTAGGGATGGCTACACCTTC. The gene calls are TRBV7-9 and TRBJ1-2; perhaps TRBD1 as D (5 bases). Germline lookup yields CDR1 SEHNR and CDR2 FQNEAQ (reference sequence). The ends were cut back, 6 bases at V and 6 bases at J, with 14 bases in the middle. The CDR3 contains 13 residues.

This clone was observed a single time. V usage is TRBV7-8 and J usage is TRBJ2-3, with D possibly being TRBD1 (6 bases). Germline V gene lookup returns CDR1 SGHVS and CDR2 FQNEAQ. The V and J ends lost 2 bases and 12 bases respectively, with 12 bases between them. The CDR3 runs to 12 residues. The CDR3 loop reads CASSLTGNQQYF. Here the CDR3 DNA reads TGTGCCAGCAGCTTAACAGGGAACCAACAGTATTTT.